The 8 T cell receptor beta chains given below trace back to one sample, sequenced in a study of early T cells in non-severe SARS-CoV-2 infection. TCRdb called the 5' RACE reads again in MiXCR, with one record for every CDR3 protein. Among under 60,000 distinct CDR3 sequences listed, around 7.5% were seen once. The sequencing input was whole blood. All receptors come from an adult who was a healthcare worker with PCR-confirmed SARS-CoV-2 infection or an uninfected control (not recorded which).

The gene calls are TRBV9 and TRBJ2-3; weak D call: TRBD2 (6 bases). V was shortened by 0 bases and J by 5 bases, with 16 bases between the two germline ends. Germline CDR1 reads SGDLS; CDR2 reads YYNGEE. The CDR3 runs 16 residues. The CDR3 loop is CASSVGSGRPEDTQYF. In DNA, the CDR3 is TGTGCCAGCAGCGTAGGGAGCGGGCGACCGGAAGATACGCAGTATTTT.

Details on this clonotype: One end of the junction is discordant with germline, which a read error may explain. The chain is built from TRBV7-7 and TRBJ2-3; D may be TRBD2 (6 bases). Per germline, CDR1 SSHAT and CDR2 FNYEAQ (reference sequence). CDR3 length: 14 amino acids. Here the CDR3 reads CASSPGLRTDTQYF. CDR3 DNA: TGTGCTAGCAGCCCGGGACTTCGCACAGATACGCAGTATTTT.

The V and J genes are TRBV11-3 and TRBJ2-2, with 8 bases aligning to TRBD2. Germline assignment: CDR1 SGHNT and CDR2 YENEEA. The junction had 8 bases not matched to a gene; V was cut back by 2 bases and J by 6 bases. This CDR3 spans 16 amino acids. The CDR3 DNA reads TGTGCCAGCAGCTTATGGTCGGGAGGGTTGGCCGGGGAGCTGTTTTTT. Translating gives CASSLWSGGLAGELFF.

The genes are TRBV6-2 or TRBV6-3 and TRBJ1-5; tentative D call: TRBD1 (5 bases). The CDR3 runs 14 residues. The germline V gene has CDR1 MNHEY and CDR2 SVGEGT. The V and J ends lost 7 bases and 2 bases respectively, with 12 bases between them. CDR3 coding DNA: TGTGCCAGCACCGCGCGGGGGGGCAATCAGCCCCAGCATTTT. It translates to CASTARGGNQPQHF.

This clonotype was observed at least ten times. This chain links TRBV7-9 with TRBJ2-1; D might be TRBD1 or TRBD2, each matching 5 bases. The germline V gene has CDR1 SEHNR and CDR2 FQNEAQ (reference sequence). V shed 7 bases and J shed 0 bases, with 10 bases lying between them. The CDR3 loop spans 14 amino acids. The CDR3 bases are TGTGCCAGCAAACCAGGGAGCTCCTACAATGAGCAGTTCTTC. Protein product: CASKPGSSYNEQFF. The complete variable domain, with remaining parts taken from reference TRBV7-9 and TRBJ2-1, reads DTGVSQNPRHKITKRGQNVTFRCDPISEHNRLYWYRQTLGQGPEFLTYFQNEAQLEKSRLLSDRFSAERPKGSFSTLEIQRTEQGDSAMYLCASKPGSSYNEQFFGPGTRLTVL.

This clonotype is classed as medium-sized. The chain combines TRBV7-6 with TRBJ2-1, with 11 bases lining up with TRBD2. Looked up from germline, CDR1 is SGHVS and CDR2 is FNYEAQ. This CDR3 spans 15 amino acids. V was pared by 5 bases and J by 7 bases, with 7 bases of the junction left unmatched. CDR3 nucleotides: TGTGCCAGCAGCCCCGTAGCGGGAGGGAGGAATGAGCAGTTCTTC. It encodes CASSPVAGGRNEQFF. The full variable domain, completed using reference TRBV7-6 and TRBJ2-1, is GAGVSQSPRYKVTKRGQDVALRCDPISGHVSLYWYRQALGQGPEFLTYFNYEAQQDKSGLPNDRFSAERPEGSISTLTIQRTEQRDSAMYRCASSPVAGGRNEQFFGPGTRLTVL.

The chain is built from TRBV19 and TRBJ2-7; D is undetermined. V dropped 4 bases and J dropped 2 bases, with 6 bases sitting between them. Germline lookup yields CDR1 LNHDA and CDR2 SQIVND (reference sequence). CDR3 length equals 12 residues. The CDR3 reads CASSTLTYEQYF. In DNA form, the CDR3 reads TGTGCCAGTAGTACGCTTACCTACGAGCAGTACTTC.

This clonotype was found many times. The CDR3 bases are TGTGCCAGCAGCAAAGAAGTCACGGCTAGCACAGATACGCAGTATTTT. Protein: CASSKEVTASTDTQYF. The gene calls are TRBV21-1 and TRBJ2-3. TRBV21-1 is a recognized pseudogene. There are 16 residues in the CDR3.